These 7 T cell receptor beta chains originate from one sample sequenced in a study of STAT5B mutations in CD4+ large granular lymphocyte leukemia. Using immunoSEQ multiplex PCR, the repertoire was profiled, and TCRdb retains in-frame clones only, with some absent. The sample comprises tens of thousands of clones, about two thirds of which are singletons, and 1.5% to 2% rests with the top ten. Sequenced: CD4+ T cells from blood buffy coats. The receptors here all came from a human donor in good health.

The rearrangement uses TRBV10-3 and TRBJ2-1; D might be TRBD2 (5 bases). The CDR3 length is 13 residues. Trimming shortened V by 5 bases and J by 8 bases, and 13 bases separated the two germline ends. Germline V lookup: CDR1 ENHRY, CDR2 SYGVKD. The CDR3 here is CAISPGLSDEQFF. The CDR3 coding sequence is TGTGCCATCAGTCCGGGTCTTAGCGATGAGCAGTTCTTC.

The chain has TRBV6-5 and TRBJ1-5, with TRBD1 matching over 10 bases. Germline V lookup: CDR1 MNHEY, CDR2 SVGAGI. Trimming removed 6 bases from V and 5 bases from J; junction bases left unmatched: 1. This CDR3 is 13 amino acids long. The CDR3 loop reads CASRGTGDQPQHF. Here the CDR3 DNA reads TGTGCCAGCAGAGGGACAGGGGATCAGCCCCAGCATTTT.

V is TRBV2 and J is TRBJ1-2, with D unresolved. Trimming cost V 4 bases and J 0 bases, with 6 bases left between them. This CDR3 region has 13 residues. Germline V gene data show CDR1 as SNHLY and CDR2 as FYNNEI. In DNA, the CDR3 is TGTGCCAGCAGTGTGCACCCTAACTATGGCTACACCTTC. Translation gives CASSVHPNYGYTF. Supplemented by reference TRBV2 and TRBJ1-2, the full variable domain reads EPEVTQTPSHQVTQMGQEVILRCVPISNHLYFYWYRQILGQKVEFLVSFYNNEISEKSEIFDDQFSVERPDGSNFTLKIRSTKLEDSAMYFCASSVHPNYGYTFGSGTRLTVV.

The rearrangement links TRBV5-4 to TRBJ2-3; 14 bases are shared with TRBD2. This CDR3 spans 18 amino acids. Germline CDR1 and CDR2: SGHNT and YYREEE (reference sequence). V dropped 3 bases and J dropped 2; count of bases not matched to a gene: 8. The CDR3 reads CASSSKRTSGGSTDTQYF. In DNA form, the CDR3 reads TGTGCCAGCAGCTCAAAGCGGACTAGCGGGGGGTCCACAGATACGCAGTATTTT.

The chain uses TRBV5-8 and TRBJ2-6; D possibly uses TRBD1 or TRBD2 (6 bases each). Trimming took 5 bases from V and 2 from J, leaving 17 bases between them. CDR3 length equals 17 residues. Looked up from germline, CDR1 is SGHTS and CDR2 is YDEGEE. The CDR3 reads CASSPSWGAAGANVLTF. Written as DNA, the CDR3 is TGTGCCAGCAGTCCCTCGTGGGGGGCGGCTGGGGCCAACGTCCTGACTTTC.

V gene TRBV5-1 combines with J gene TRBJ1-2; TRBD1 matches at 7 bases. The CDR3 runs 15 residues. J gave up 2 bases and V 2 bases, and 6 bases lay outside the gene matches. Germline V gene data show CDR1 as SGHRS and CDR2 as YFSETQ. The CDR3 loop reads CASSLGGQLNYGYTF. CDR3 coding DNA: TGCGCCAGCAGCTTAGGGGGACAGCTAAACTATGGCTACACCTTC.

The genes are TRBV7-6 and TRBJ2-2; either TRBD1 or TRBD2 may fit D (6 bases each). Trimming removed 3 bases at V and 5 bases at J, with 19 bases between. CDR3 length equals 17 residues. The germline gives CDR1 SGHVS, CDR2 FNYEAQ. CDR3: CASSFPRFGGRTGELFF. The CDR3 DNA reads as TGTGCCAGCAGCTTCCCCCGATTTGGGGGGCGGACCGGGGAGCTGTTTTTT. Using reference TRBV7-6 and TRBJ2-2 for the parts outside the CDR3, the full variable domain is GAGVSQSPRYKVTKRGQDVALRCDPISGHVSLYWYRQALGQGPEFLTYFNYEAQQDKSGLPNDRFSAERPEGSISTLTIQRTEQRDSAMYRCASSFPRFGGRTGELFFGEGSRLTVL.